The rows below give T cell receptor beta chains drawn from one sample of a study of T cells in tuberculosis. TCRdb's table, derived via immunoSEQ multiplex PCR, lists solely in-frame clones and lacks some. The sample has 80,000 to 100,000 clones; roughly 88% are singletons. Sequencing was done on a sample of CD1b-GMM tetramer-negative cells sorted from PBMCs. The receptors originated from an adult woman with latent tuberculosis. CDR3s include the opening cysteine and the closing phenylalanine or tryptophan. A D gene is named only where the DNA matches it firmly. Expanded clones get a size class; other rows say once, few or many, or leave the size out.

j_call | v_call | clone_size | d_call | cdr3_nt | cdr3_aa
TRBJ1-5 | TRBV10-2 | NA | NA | TGCGCCAGCAGTGAGTCGTCGGGGGGAAGGAGCAATCAGCCCCAGCATTTT | CASSESSGGRSNQPQHF
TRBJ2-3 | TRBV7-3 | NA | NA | TGTGCCAGCAGCTCCTATGGAGGGGACGGGAGCACAGATACGCAGTATTTT | CASSSYGGDGSTDTQYF
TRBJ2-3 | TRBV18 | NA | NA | TGTGCCAGCTCACCACCGAGGGTGTTAGCAGATACGCAGTATTTT | CASSPPRVLADTQYF
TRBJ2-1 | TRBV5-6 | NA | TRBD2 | TGTGCCAGCAGTTCCGCGGGGGTCTCCTACAATGAGCAGTTCTTC | CASSSAGVSYNEQFF
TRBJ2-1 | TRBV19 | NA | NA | TGTGCCAGTAGTCCGGGTTTCGCCTCCTACAATGAGCAGTTCTTC | CASSPGFASYNEQFF
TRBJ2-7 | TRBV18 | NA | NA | TGTGCCAGCTCCAATCTAGACGAGCAGTACTTC | CASSNLDEQYF
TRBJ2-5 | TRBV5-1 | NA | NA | TGCGCCAGCAGCCTTAAAGAGACCCAGTACTTC | CASSLKETQYF
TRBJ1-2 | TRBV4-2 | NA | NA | TGTGCCAGCAGCCAAGAAACGGGTGGATATGGCTACACCTTC | CASSQETGGYGYTF
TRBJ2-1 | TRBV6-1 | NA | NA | TGTGCCAGCAGTGAGCGGCCAAATGAGCAGTTCTTC | CASSERPNEQFF
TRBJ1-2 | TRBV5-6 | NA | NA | TGTGCCAGCAGCTTGACCGGTATACAAAGGGGCTATGGCTACACCTTC | CASSLTGIQRGYGYTF
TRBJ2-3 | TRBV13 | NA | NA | TGTGCCAGCAGCTTAGGCGTTACAGATACGCAGTATTTT | CASSLGVTDTQYF
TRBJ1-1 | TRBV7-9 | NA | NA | TGTGCCAGCAGCTTAAGAGGTGTCTCCAACGCTGAAGCTTTCTTT | CASSLRGVSNAEAFF
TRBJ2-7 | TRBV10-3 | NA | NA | TGTGCCATCAGGCCTAGGGGGGGGAGCTCCTACGAGCAGTACTTC | CAIRPRGGSSYEQYF
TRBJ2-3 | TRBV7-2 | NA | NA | TGTGCCAGCAGCCACCAAGACCCGCGGGGTACGCAGTATTTT | CASSHQDPRGTQYF
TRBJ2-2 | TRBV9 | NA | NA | TGTGCCAGCAGCGTACGCCGGGACTCATGGCCCGGGGAGCTGTTTTTT | CASSVRRDSWPGELFF
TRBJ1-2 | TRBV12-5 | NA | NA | TGTGCTAGTGGTTTGTATCAGTCCTATGGCTACACCTTC | CASGLYQSYGYTF
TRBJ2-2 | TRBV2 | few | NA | TGTGCCAGCAGTGGGCCCAGAGCGGGTGCCGGGGAGCTGTTTTTT | CASSGPRAGAGELFF
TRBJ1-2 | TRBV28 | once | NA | TGTGCCAGCAGCCCCTCGGTGGGGAGAGATGGCTACACCTTC | CASSPSVGRDGYTF
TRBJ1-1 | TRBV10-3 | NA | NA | TGTGCCATCAGTGAGCCTTGGGCGAACACTGAAGCTTTCTTT | CAISEPWANTEAFF
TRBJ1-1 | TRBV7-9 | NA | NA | TGTGCCAGCAGCTTAGGCGGGGTAAACATGAACACTGAAGCTTTCTTT | CASSLGGVNMNTEAFF
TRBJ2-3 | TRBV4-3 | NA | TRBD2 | TGCGCCAGCAGCCTCTCCCGTAGCGGGGGGCGGGCAGATACGCAGTATTTT | CASSLSRSGGRADTQYF
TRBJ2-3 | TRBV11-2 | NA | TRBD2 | TGTGCCAGCAGCTTAATTCGGGGGGGCGAAACAGATACGCAGTATTTT | CASSLIRGGETDTQYF
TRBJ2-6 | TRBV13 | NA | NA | TGTGCCAGCAGCTTAACCTTAGCAGGGATAGGTTCTGGGGCCAACGTCCTGACTTTC | CASSLTLAGIGSGANVLTF
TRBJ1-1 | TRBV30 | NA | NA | TGTGCCTGGAGTATTAAGGGGACATCCACTGAAGCTTTCTTT | CAWSIKGTSTEAFF
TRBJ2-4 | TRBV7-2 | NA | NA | TGTGCCAGCAGCTTGCGGACAGAAAAAAACATTCAGTACTTC | CASSLRTEKNIQYF
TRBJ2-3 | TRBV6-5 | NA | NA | TGTGCCAGCAGTTCATCTCGACAGGGCACAGATACGCAGTATTTT | CASSSSRQGTDTQYF
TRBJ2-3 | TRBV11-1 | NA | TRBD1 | TGTGCCAGCAGCTACAAGACAGGGGAAGGGAGCACAGATACGCAGTATTTT | CASSYKTGEGSTDTQYF
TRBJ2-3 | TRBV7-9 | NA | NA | TGTGCCAGCAGCTTAATGAGGGGGGGGAGAACAGATACGCAGTATTTT | CASSLMRGGRTDTQYF
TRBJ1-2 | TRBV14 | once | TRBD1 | TGTGCCAGCAGCCCTTGGGGACAGGGTGACTATGGCTACACCTTC | CASSPWGQGDYGYTF
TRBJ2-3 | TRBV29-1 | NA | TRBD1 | TGCAGCGTGTTACCGGGACAGGGGAGCACAGATACGCAGTATTTT | CSVLPGQGSTDTQYF
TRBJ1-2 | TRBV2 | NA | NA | TGTGCCAGCAGTGACCTGCGGGACTATGGCTACACCTTC | CASSDLRDYGYTF
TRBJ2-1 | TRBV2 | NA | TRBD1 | TGTGCCAGCAGGAACTTGGGACAGGAATTCAATGAGCAGTTCTTC | CASRNLGQEFNEQFF
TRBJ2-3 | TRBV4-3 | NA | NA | TGCGCCAGCAGCCAAGATCTTACAGATACGCAGTATTTT | CASSQDLTDTQYF
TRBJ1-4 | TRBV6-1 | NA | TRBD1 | TGTGCCAGCAGTGAACGAGACAGGGGAGATGAAAAACTGTTTTTT | CASSERDRGDEKLFF
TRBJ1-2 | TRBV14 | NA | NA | TGTGCCAGCAGCCGGGGGGAACTCCCTCGGAGAACCGATGGCTACACCTTC | CASSRGELPRRTDGYTF
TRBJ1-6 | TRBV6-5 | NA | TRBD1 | TGTGCCAGCAGTTACTCGGCAGGGGGCACTAATTCACCCCTCCACTTT | CASSYSAGGTNSPLHF
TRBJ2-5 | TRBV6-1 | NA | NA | TGTGCCAGCTGCCACCTAGTCGTAGGGACCCAGTACTTC | CASCHLVVGTQYF
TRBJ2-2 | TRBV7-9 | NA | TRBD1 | TGTGCCAGCAGCTTGGGACAGGGGAGCACCGGGGAGCTGTTTTTT | CASSLGQGSTGELFF
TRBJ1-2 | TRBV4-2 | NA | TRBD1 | TGTGCCAGCAGCCAAGCGGTCGAGTCAGACAGGGGTGGCTACACCTTC | CASSQAVESDRGGYTF
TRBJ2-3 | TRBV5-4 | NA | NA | TGTGCCAGCAGCTTGGTAGGACACCACACAGATACGCAGTATTTT | CASSLVGHHTDTQYF
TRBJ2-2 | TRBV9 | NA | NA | TGTGCCAGCAGCGTAGTACTAAACACCGGGGAGCTGTTTTTT | CASSVVLNTGELFF
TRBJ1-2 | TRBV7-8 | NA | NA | TGTGCCAGCAGCTACGCGCGACAGGCAAACTATGGCTACACCTTC | CASSYARQANYGYTF
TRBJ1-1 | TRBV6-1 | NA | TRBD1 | TGTGCCAGCAGTGAAGGGTTCAGGGGGCGACGGACTGAAGCTTTCTTT | CASSEGFRGRRTEAFF
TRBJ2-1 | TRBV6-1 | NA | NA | TGTGCCAGCAGTGAAATGGGGGGGCGCGATCTTGGTGAGCAGTTCTTC | CASSEMGGRDLGEQFF
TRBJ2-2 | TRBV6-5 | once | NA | TGTGCCAGCAATACAGGGTTAATCGGGGAGCTGTTTTTT | CASNTGLIGELFF